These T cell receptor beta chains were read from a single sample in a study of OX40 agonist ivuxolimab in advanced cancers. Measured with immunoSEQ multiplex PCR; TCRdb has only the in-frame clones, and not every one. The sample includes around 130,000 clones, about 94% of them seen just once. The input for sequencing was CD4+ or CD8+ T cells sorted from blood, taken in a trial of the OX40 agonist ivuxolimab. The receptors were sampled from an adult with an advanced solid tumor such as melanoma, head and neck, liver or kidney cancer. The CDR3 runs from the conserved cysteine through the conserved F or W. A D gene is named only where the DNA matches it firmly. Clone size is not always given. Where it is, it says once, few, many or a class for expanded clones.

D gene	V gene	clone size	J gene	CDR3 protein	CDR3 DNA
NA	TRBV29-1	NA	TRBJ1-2	CSVRGESGYTF	TGCAGCGTGAGGGGAGAGAGTGGCTACACCTTC
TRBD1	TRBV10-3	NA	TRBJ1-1	CATSRTGGASYSTEAFF	TGTGCCACCTCTAGGACAGGGGGCGCATCATACTCCACTGAAGCTTTCTTT
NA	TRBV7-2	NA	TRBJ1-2	CASSLKGGIYGYTF	TGTGCCAGCAGCTTGAAGGGCGGTATCTATGGCTACACCTTC
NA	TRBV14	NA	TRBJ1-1	CASSQVRKGPNTEAFF	TGTGCCAGCAGCCAAGTCCGGAAGGGGCCTAACACTGAAGCTTTCTTT
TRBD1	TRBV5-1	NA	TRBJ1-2	CASSLARGRGANYGYTF	TGCGCCAGCAGCTTGGCCAGGGGGCGCGGGGCTAACTATGGCTACACCTTC
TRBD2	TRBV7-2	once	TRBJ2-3	CASSFRLAAQYF	TGTGCCAGCAGCTTTCGACTAGCCGCGCAGTATTTT
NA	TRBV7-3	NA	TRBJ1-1	CASSLSAEGDTEAFF	TGTGCCAGCAGCCTCTCCGCAGAGGGGGACACTGAAGCTTTCTTT
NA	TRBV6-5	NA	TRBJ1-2	CASSYSRGEGYGYTF	TGTGCCAGCAGTTACTCAAGGGGGGAGGGCTATGGCTACACCTTC
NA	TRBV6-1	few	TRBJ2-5	CASSEGLQVTQYF	TGTGCCAGCAGTGAAGGTCTCCAGGTGACCCAGTACTTC
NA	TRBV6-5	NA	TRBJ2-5	CASTRGGFGETQYF	TGTGCCAGCACCCGAGGGGGTTTCGGGGAGACCCAGTACTTC
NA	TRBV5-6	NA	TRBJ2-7	CASSLYGSAYEQYF	TGTGCCAGCAGCTTGTACGGGAGCGCCTACGAGCAGTACTTC
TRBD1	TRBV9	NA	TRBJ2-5	CASSPRDRDIQETQYF	TGTGCCAGCAGCCCAAGGGACAGGGATATTCAAGAGACCCAGTACTTC
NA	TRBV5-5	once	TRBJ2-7	CASSPGPIYEQYF	TGTGCCAGCAGCCCGGGACCGATCTACGAGCAGTACTTC
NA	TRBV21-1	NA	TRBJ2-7	CASSWYEQYF	TGTGCCAGCAGTTGGTACGAGCAGTACTTC
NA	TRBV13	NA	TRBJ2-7	CASSWRGVPYEQYF	TGTGCCAGCAGCTGGAGGGGTGTCCCCTACGAGCAGTACTTC
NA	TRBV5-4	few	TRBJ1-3	CASSVDRPGNTIYF	TGTGCCAGCAGCGTGGACAGACCTGGAAACACCATATATTTT
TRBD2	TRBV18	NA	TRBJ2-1	CASSPPGLAGGGEQFF	TGTGCCAGCTCACCACCTGGGCTAGCGGGAGGCGGTGAGCAGTTCTTC
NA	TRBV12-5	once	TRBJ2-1	CASGFSWEQFF	TGTGCTAGTGGTTTCTCCTGGGAGCAGTTCTTC
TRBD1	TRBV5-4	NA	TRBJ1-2	CASSNSDRGRGIFYGYTF	TGTGCCAGCAGCAACTCCGACAGGGGGCGAGGTATATTCTATGGCTACACCTTC
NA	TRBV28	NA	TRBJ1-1	CASTFASLGTDPGKAFF	TGTGCCAGCACCTTTGCCTCTTTGGGGACGGACCCCGGGAAAGCTTTCTTT
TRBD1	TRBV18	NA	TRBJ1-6	CASSPRVSTGSSYNSPLHF	TGTGCCAGCTCACCAAGGGTTTCGACAGGGAGCTCCTATAATTCACCCCTCCACTTT
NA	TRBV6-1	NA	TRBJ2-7	CATFLEFYEQYF	TGTGCCACCTTTCTAGAGTTCTACGAGCAGTACTTC
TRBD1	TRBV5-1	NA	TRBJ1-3	CASSLDTGVGNTIYF	TGCGCCAGCAGCTTGGACACAGGGGTAGGAAACACCATATATTTT
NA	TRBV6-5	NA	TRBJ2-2	CASSSLVGGELFF	TGTGCCAGCAGTTCTCTTGTGGGCGGGGAGCTGTTTTTT
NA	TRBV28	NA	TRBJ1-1	CASPSRGGAMWTEAFF	TGTGCCAGCCCCTCTAGGGGAGGGGCAATGTGGACTGAAGCTTTCTTT
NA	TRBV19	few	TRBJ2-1	CASMAAGPRGTYNEQFF	TGTGCCAGTATGGCGGCGGGGCCCCGGGGGACCTACAATGAGCAGTTCTTC
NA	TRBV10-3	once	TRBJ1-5	CAISVGAGDSNQPQHF	TGTGCCATCAGTGTAGGAGCAGGGGATAGCAATCAGCCCCAGCATTTT
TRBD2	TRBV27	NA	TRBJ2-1	CASSLSGRLASLSYNEQFF	TGTGCCAGCAGTTTATCGGGACGACTAGCCAGTCTCTCCTACAATGAGCAGTTCTTC
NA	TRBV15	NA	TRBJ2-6	CATSSDRKPGANVLTF	TGTGCCACCAGCAGCGACAGGAAGCCCGGGGCCAACGTCCTGACTTTC
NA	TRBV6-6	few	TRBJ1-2	CASSPGGSYGYTF	TGTGCCAGCAGCCCCGGAGGCTCCTATGGCTACACCTTC
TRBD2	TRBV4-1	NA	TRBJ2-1	CASSQDGGTSGRTREQFF	TGCGCCAGCAGCCAAGATGGGGGGACTAGCGGGAGGACCAGAGAGCAGTTCTTC
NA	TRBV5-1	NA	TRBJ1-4	CASSATEAAPNEKLFF	TGCGCCAGCAGCGCCACGGAGGCAGCCCCTAATGAAAAACTGTTTTTT
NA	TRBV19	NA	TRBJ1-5	CASSIDPFRGGGHQPQHF	TGTGCCAGTAGTATAGATCCGTTCAGAGGAGGGGGGCATCAGCCCCAGCATTTT
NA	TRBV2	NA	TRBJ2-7	CASSVGQGRTYEQYF	TGTGCCAGCAGTGTAGGGCAGGGGAGGACCTACGAGCAGTACTTC
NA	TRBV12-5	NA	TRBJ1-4	CASGSRATNRGEKLFF	TGTGCTAGTGGTTCACGCGCCACCAACCGAGGTGAAAAACTGTTTTTT
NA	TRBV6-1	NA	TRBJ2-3	CASSDGLVADTQYF	TGTGCCAGCAGTGACGGCCTAGTAGCAGATACGCAGTATTTT
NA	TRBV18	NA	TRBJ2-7	CASSQESEVSYEQYF	TGTGCCAGCTCACAGGAGTCGGAGGTCTCCTACGAGCAGTACTTC
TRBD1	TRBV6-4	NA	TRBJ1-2	CASSDGRTGLRDGYTF	TGTGCCAGCAGTGATGGCCGGACAGGGTTGCGGGATGGCTACACCTTC
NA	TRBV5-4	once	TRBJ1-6	CASSSTNSPLHF	TGTGCCAGCAGCTCGACTAATTCACCCCTCCACTTT
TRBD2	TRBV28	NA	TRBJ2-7	CASSLEGGPYEQYF	TGTGCCAGCAGTTTGGAGGGAGGGCCCTACGAGCAGTACTTC
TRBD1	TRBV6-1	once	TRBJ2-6	CASSRDRVGANVLTF	TGTGCCAGCAGTAGAGACAGGGTTGGGGCCAACGTCCTGACTTTC
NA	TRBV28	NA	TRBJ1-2	CASSFKANYGYTF	TGTGCCAGCAGTTTTAAGGCCAACTATGGCTACACCTTC
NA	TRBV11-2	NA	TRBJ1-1	CASSPRAGTEAFF	TGTGCCAGCAGCCCCCGGGCCGGAACTGAAGCTTTCTTT
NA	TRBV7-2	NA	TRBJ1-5	CASSLAVDQPQHF	TGTGCCAGCAGCCTCGCGGTCGATCAGCCCCAGCATTTT
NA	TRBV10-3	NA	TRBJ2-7	CAISESIYEQYF	TGTGCCATCAGTGAGTCCATTTACGAGCAGTACTTC
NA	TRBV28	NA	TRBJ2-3	CASSLFPGGNTDTQYF	TGTGCCAGCAGTTTGTTCCCTGGGGGGAACACAGATACGCAGTATTTT
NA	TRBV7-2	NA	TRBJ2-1	CASSLALQGANEQFF	TGTGCCAGCAGCTTAGCCCTACAGGGAGCCAATGAGCAGTTCTTC
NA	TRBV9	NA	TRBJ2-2	CASSVEVGAGELFF	TGTGCCAGCAGCGTAGAAGTTGGGGCGGGGGAGCTGTTTTTT
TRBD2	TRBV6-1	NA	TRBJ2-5	CASGGGLGETQYF	TGTGCCAGCGGCGGGGGGCTCGGGGAGACCCAGTACTTC
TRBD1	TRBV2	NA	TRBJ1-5	CASKTGGNQPQHF	TGTGCCAGCAAGACAGGGGGCAATCAGCCCCAGCATTTT